The 7 T cell receptor beta chains presented below share a single source sample, sequenced in a study of tissue T cells after allogeneic stem cell transplantation (dated by TCRdb to the early 2020s). The library was obtained by the immunoSEQ multiplex PCR assay. The table was pulled from immuneACCESS by TCRdb, which kept in-frame rearrangements only. Such tables lose some clones; where checked, under half of the loss comes from unresolved V genes, and the rest has no known cause. The sample includes about 4,100 clones, with around 60% observed a single time. The ten largest clonotypes hold about 18% of the sample. The time point label here, explained by the study, means: human tissue collected at research (rapid) autopsy. Sequencing used tissue from the esophagus, obtained at autopsy. These receptors all come from a female donor aged 60 or older with lung cancer.

This rearrangement joins TRBV7-3 to TRBJ1-1; D gene ambiguous. This CDR3 has 15 amino acids. The germline CDR1 and CDR2 sequences are SGHTA and FQGTGA. Trimming left V 4 bases short and J 0 bases short, with 12 bases between. The CDR3 DNA reads TGTGCCAGCAGCTCCACCGGAACCATGAACACTGAAGCTTTCTTT. It encodes CASSSTGTMNTEAFF.

The V and J genes are TRBV5-5 and TRBJ2-5; D is unresolved. V lost 7 bases and J 5 bases, leaving 12 bases between the germline ends. Germline V gives CDR1 SGHKS, CDR2 YYEKEE (reference sequence). The CDR3 has 12 amino acids. The CDR3 sequence is CASGRTGETQYF. The CDR3 nucleotides are TGTGCCAGCGGACGGACCGGGGAGACCCAGTACTTC.

V gene TRBV7-8 combines with J gene TRBJ2-5, with D possibly matching TRBD2 (5 bases). CDR3 size: 14 residues. Germline CDR1 and CDR2: SGHVS and FQNEAQ. V shed 5 bases and J shed 3 bases, with 13 bases lying between them. CDR3 nucleotides: TGTGCCAGCAGCCCGGGGTGGGCTGAAGAGACCCAGTACTTC. This encodes CASSPGWAEETQYF. Supplemented by reference TRBV7-8 and TRBJ2-5, the full variable domain reads GAGVSQSPRYKVAKRGQDVALRCDPISGHVSLFWYQQALGQGPEFLTYFQNEAQLDKSGLPSDRFFAERPEGSVSTLKIQRTQQEDSAVYLCASSPGWAEETQYFGPGTRLLVL.

This chain joins TRBV19 and TRBJ2-2; 8 positions agree with TRBD1. CDR3 size: 15 residues. Germline assignment: CDR1 LNHDA and CDR2 SQIVND (reference sequence). The trim removed 4 bases at V and 5 bases at J, leaving 6 bases unmatched. CDR3 sequence reads: CASSTRQGWTGELFF. The CDR3 DNA reads as TGTGCCAGTAGTACCCGACAGGGGTGGACCGGGGAGCTGTTTTTT.

The V gene is TRBV3-1 (or the pseudogene TRBV3-2), the J gene TRBJ2-5; D is perhaps TRBD2 (6 bases). Trimming took 2 bases from V and 5 from J, leaving 15 bases between them. Germline V gene lookup returns CDR1 LGHDT and CDR2 YNNKEL (reference sequence). The CDR3 consists of 15 residues. In DNA, the CDR3 is TGTGCCAGCAGCCAACACGGCGCGGGGCGGGAGACCCAGTACTTC. This codes for CASSQHGAGRETQYF.

The V call is TRBV2, the J call TRBJ1-2, with D unclear. The V end was cut by 7 bases, the J end by 0 bases, with 3 bases between. This CDR3 is built from 11 residues. Germline V gives CDR1 SNHLY, CDR2 FYNNEI. The CDR3 reads CASTPNYGYTF. Written as DNA, the CDR3 is TGTGCCAGCACGCCTAACTATGGCTACACCTTC.

This clone came up once. The chain carries TRBV7-8 and TRBJ2-7; unclear D gene. This CDR3 spans 17 amino acids. Germline CDR1 and CDR2: SGHVS and FQNEAQ. Trimming cost V 0 bases and J 4 bases, with 19 bases left between them. In DNA form, the CDR3 reads TGTGCCAGCAGCTTAGCGTTGGGCTCATCGAATAAGTACGAGCAGTACTTC. This translates into CASSLALGSSNKYEQYF.